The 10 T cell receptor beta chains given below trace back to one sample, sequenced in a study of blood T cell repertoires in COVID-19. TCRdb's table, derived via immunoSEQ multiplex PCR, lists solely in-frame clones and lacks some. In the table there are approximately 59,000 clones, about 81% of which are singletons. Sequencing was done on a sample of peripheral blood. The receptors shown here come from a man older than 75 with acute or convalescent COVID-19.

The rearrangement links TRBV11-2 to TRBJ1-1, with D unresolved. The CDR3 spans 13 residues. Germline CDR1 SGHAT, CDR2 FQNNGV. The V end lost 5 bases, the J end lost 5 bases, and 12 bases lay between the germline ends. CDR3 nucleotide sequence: TGTGCCAGCAGCCCACTTGTCTGGACTGAAGCTTTCTTT. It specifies CASSPLVWTEAFF. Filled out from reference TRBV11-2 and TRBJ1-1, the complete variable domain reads EAGVAQSPRYKIIEKRQSVAFWCNPISGHATLYWYQQILGQGPKLLIQFQNNGVVDDSQLPKDRFSAERLKGVDSTLKIQPAKLEDSAVYLCASSPLVWTEAFFGQGTRLTVV.

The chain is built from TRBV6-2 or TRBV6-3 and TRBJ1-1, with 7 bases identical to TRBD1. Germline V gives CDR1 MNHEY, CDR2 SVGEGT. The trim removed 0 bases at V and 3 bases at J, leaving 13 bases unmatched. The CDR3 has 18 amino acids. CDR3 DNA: TGTGCCAGCAGTTACTCGGGGCAGGAGACAGGGCTCGACACTGAAGCTTTCTTT. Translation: CASSYSGQETGLDTEAFF.

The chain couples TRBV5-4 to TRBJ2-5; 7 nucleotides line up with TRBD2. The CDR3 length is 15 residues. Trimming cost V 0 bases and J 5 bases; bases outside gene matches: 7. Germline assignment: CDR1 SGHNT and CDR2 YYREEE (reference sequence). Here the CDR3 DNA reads TGTGCCAGCAGCTTGGTGATGGGGGGGATGGAGACCCAGTACTTC. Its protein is CASSLVMGGMETQYF.

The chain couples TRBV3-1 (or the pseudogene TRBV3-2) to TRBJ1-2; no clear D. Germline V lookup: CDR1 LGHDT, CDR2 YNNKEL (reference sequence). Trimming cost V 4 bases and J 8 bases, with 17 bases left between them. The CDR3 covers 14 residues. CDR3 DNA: TGTGCCAGCAGCCTGTCAACTGGGGAGGGCGGCTACACCTTC. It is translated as CASSLSTGEGGYTF.

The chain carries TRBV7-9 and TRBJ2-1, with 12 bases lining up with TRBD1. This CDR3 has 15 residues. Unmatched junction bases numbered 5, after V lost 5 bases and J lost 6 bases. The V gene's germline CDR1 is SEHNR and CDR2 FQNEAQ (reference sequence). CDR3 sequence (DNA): TGTGCCAGCAGCACCGGGACAGGGGGCGGCAATGAGCAGTTCTTC. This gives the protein CASSTGTGGGNEQFF.

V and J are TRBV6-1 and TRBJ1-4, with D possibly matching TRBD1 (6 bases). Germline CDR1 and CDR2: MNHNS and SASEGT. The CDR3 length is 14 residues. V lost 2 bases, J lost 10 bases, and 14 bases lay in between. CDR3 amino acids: CASSEQGQVGKLFF. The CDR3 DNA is TGTGCCAGCAGTGAACAGGGACAAGTCGGAAAACTGTTTTTT.

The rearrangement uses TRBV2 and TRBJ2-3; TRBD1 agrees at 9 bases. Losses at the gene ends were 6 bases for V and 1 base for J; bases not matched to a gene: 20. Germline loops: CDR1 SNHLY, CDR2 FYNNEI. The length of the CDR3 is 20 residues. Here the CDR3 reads CASSAGLPGTGYGRTDTQYF. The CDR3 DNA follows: TGTGCCAGCAGCGCTGGCCTTCCCGGGACAGGGTACGGGCGCACAGATACGCAGTATTTT.

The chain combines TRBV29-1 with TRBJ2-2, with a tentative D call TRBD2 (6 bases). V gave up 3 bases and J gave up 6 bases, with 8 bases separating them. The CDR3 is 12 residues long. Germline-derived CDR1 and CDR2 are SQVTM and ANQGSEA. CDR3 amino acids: CSVDPGAGELFF. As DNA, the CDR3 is TGCAGCGTTGATCCGGGGGCCGGGGAGCTGTTTTTT.

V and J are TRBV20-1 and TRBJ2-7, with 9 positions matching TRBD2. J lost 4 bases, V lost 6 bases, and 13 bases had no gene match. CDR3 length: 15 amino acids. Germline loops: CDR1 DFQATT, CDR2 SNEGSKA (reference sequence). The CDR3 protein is CSASRGGRAGYEQYF. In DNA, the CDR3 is TGCAGTGCCAGTCGAGGCGGGAGGGCCGGATACGAGCAGTACTTC.

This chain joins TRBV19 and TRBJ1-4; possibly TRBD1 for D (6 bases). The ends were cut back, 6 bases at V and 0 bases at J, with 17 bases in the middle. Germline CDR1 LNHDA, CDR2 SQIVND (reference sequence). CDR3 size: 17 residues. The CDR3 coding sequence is TGTGCCAGTAGGGGGGCCAGGCCGGTTGCAACTAATGAAAAACTGTTTTTT. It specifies CASRGARPVATNEKLFF.